A single sample gave rise to the 8 T cell receptor beta chains below, sequenced in a study of blood T cells in healthy people across ages. For the second PCR, which ran for roughly 7 to 11 cycles, a sample-barcoded 5' primer and a J-beta primer mix were used. Via MiXCR, TCRdb re-called the 5' RACE reads, giving one row per CDR3 protein. The repertoire has 700,000 to 850,000 distinct CDR3 sequences, about 34% of them found once; the top ten carry over 10%. Sequencing used blood. Every receptor here comes from a man aged 18 to 35 in good health.

This chain connects TRBV7-2 to TRBJ1-4; TRBD1 is a possible D gene (5 bases). The CDR3 contains 15 residues. Per the germline V gene, CDR1 is SGHTA and CDR2 is FQGNSA. V lost 5 bases to trimming and J lost 6 bases, with 16 bases between them. The CDR3 reads CASSPTQAGDEKLFF. CDR3 bases: TGTGCCAGCAGCCCGACACAGGCTGGGGATGAAAAACTGTTTTTT.

This clonotype has a count of ten or more. The CDR3 protein is CASSFSPGNGYTF. CDR3 bases: TGTGCCAGCAGTTTTAGTCCGGGGAATGGCTACACCTTC. J is TRBJ1-2 and V is TRBV12-3 or TRBV12-4; unclear D gene. This CDR3 has 13 residues. Trimming took 3 bases from V and 6 from J, leaving 11 bases between them.

As regards this clonotype: A read error may explain this, as a much larger clone is one base away. The genes are TRBV6-2 or TRBV6-3 and TRBJ2-1, with TRBD1 identical over 7 bases. TRBJ2-7 matches the DNA end more closely, so the J call is doubtful. CDR1 is MNHEY, CDR2 SVGEGT, per germline. CDR3 length: 16 residues. The DNA for the CDR3 is TGTGCCAGCAGTTACATCGACAGGGCCCCCTACAATGAGCAGTACTTC. Amino acids: CASSYIDRAPYNEQYF.

This clonotype was counted a few times. V gene TRBV5-1 combines with J gene TRBJ2-1, with D perhaps TRBD1 (5 bases). Near its end, the DNA agrees better with TRBJ2-7, so the J call may be wrong. This CDR3 contains 13 residues. Germline values: CDR1 SGHRS, CDR2 YFSETQ. CDR3 sequence: CASSLPRANEQYF. The CDR3 DNA is TGCGCCAGCAGCTTGCCCAGGGCCAATGAGCAGTACTTC.

The V and J genes are TRBV20-1 and TRBJ1-1, with TRBD1 matching 12 bases. The CDR3 contains 14 residues. Germline CDR1 reads DFQATT; CDR2 reads SNEGSKA (reference sequence). V shed 6 bases and J 2 bases; nucleotides not matched to a gene: 4. This chain's CDR3 is CSAGTGGLNTEAFF. In DNA, the CDR3 is TGCAGTGCGGGGACAGGGGGCCTAAACACTGAAGCTTTCTTT.

This chain links TRBV29-1 with TRBJ2-7, with TRBD2 identical over 7 bases. This CDR3 has 14 amino acids. After removal of 4 bases from V and 7 bases from J, the junction contained 13 bases not matched to a gene. From germline, CDR1 is SQVTM and CDR2 ANQGSEA. The CDR3 here is CSVVPLRDYNEQYF. For the CDR3, the DNA is TGCAGCGTTGTTCCGTTGCGGGACTACAATGAGCAGTACTTC.

This chain joins TRBV6-5 and TRBJ2-3; D not certain. The CDR3 is made up of 12 amino acids. The V and J ends lost 4 bases and 10 bases respectively, with 12 bases between them. Germline lookup yields CDR1 MNHEY and CDR2 SVGAGI. CDR3 DNA sequence: TGTGCCAGCAGTTTGCAGCCACAAGCGCAGTATTTT. Protein sequence: CASSLQPQAQYF.

DNA for the CDR3: TGCGCCAGCAGGCAGAGACAGGGAGTCTCCTACGAGCAGTACTTC. Its protein product is CASRQRQGVSYEQYF. This rearrangement joins TRBV5-1 to TRBJ2-7; TRBD1 matches at 7 bases. After removal of 5 bases from V and 0 bases from J, the junction contained 8 bases not matched to a gene. CDR3 size: 15 residues. CDR1 and CDR2 from the germline V gene are SGHRS and YFSETQ.